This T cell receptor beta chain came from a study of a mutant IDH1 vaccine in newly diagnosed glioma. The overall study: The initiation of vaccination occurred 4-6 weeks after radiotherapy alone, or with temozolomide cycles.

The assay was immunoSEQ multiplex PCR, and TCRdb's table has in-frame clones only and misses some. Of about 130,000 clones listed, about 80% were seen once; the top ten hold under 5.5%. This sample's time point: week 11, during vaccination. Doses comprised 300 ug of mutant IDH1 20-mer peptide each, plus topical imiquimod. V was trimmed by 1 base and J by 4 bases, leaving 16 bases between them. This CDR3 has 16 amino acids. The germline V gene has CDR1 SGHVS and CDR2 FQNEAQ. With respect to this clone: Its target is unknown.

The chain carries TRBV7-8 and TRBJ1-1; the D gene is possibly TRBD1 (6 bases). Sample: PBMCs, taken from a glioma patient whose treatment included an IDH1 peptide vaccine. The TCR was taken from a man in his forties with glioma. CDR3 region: CASSLVGGAGSTEAFF. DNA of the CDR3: TGTGCCAGCAGCTTAGTGGGGGGGGCAGGGAGCACTGAAGCTTTCTTT.